The entry that follows covers one TCR beta chain sequence. Its specificity is unknown. This entry belongs to a study of T cell clonotyping in hematopoietic cell transplantation. Study observations and caveats: Graft donor and pretransplant recipient Inverse Simpson Index values predicted broader posttransplant TCR diversity.

The CDR3 is made up of 14 amino acids. Germline assignment: CDR1 SGHRS and CDR2 YFSETQ. The V end lost 1 base, the J end lost 2 bases, and 9 bases lay between the germline ends. The repertoire was sequenced with immunoSEQ multiplex PCR; TCRdb's copy has only in-frame clones and lacks some. This table holds around 12,000 clones, about four fifths found once. This specimen consisted of PBMCs, obtained 100 days after allogeneic stem cell transplant. This sequence joins TRBV5-1 and TRBJ1-2, with a possible D match to TRBD1 (6 bases). The sequence was obtained from a female patient in her 40s who had an allogeneic stem cell transplant from a related donor, so T cells may come from the graft donor. Some clones in this sample may be carry-over from other donors' samples. The chain's CDR3 is CASSLQQGNYGYTF. The CDR3 bases are TGCGCCAGCAGCTTGCAACAGGGCAACTATGGCTACACCTTC.